Listed below are T cell receptor beta chains from one sample, sequenced in a study of blood T cell repertoires in COVID-19. Libraries were prepared by immunoSEQ multiplex PCR; TCRdb keeps only in-frame clonotypes and omits some of them. The data hold around 240,000 clones, with about 90% observed a single time. The specimen was PBMCs or T cells enriched from blood (not recorded which). These receptors were obtained from a man aged 50 to 60 who had been exposed to COVID-19. Both conserved end residues are part of each CDR3. Fields, in order: D gene, J gene, clone size, V gene, CDR3 DNA, CDR3 protein. The D gene is left open where the match is weak. Only some rows state a clone size, as once, few, many or a class for expanded clones.

>.|TRBJ1-1|.|TRBV5-1
TGCGCCAGCAGCTTGGGGGACACTACTTACACTGAAGCTTTCTTT
CASSLGDTTYTEAFF
>.|TRBJ1-3|.|TRBV9
TGTGCCAGCAGCGTAGAAACGGGTTTCTCTGGAAACACCATATATTTT
CASSVETGFSGNTIYF
>.|TRBJ2-1|.|TRBV9
TGTGCCAGCAGCGCCCCGCGGGACTACAATGAGCAGTTCTTC
CASSAPRDYNEQFF
>TRBD1|TRBJ1-2|.|TRBV27
TGTGCCAGCAGTTCCCTGGACAGGGTTCGCTATGGCTACACCTTC
CASSSLDRVRYGYTF
>.|TRBJ1-4|.|TRBV6-5
TGTGCCAGCAGTTACTCGTACAGGAATGAAAAACTGTTTTTT
CASSYSYRNEKLFF
>TRBD1|TRBJ1-5|.|TRBV15
TGTGCCACCAGCGGGGACAGGGTCCCCAATCAGCCCCAGCATTTT
CATSGDRVPNQPQHF
>TRBD1|TRBJ2-1|.|TRBV30
TGTGCCTGGAGAGCGACAGGGGAACGGGAGTTCTTC
CAWRATGEREFF
>TRBD1|TRBJ1-2|.|TRBV7-2
TGTGCCAGCAGCTTAGGCAGGGGGCTGGGCTACACCTTC
CASSLGRGLGYTF
>TRBD1|TRBJ2-7|.|TRBV19
TGTGCCAGTAGTATCCGGACAGGACAGTACGAGCAGTACTTC
CASSIRTGQYEQYF
>TRBD2|TRBJ2-3|.|TRBV2
TGTGCCAGCTTCGTACTAGCGCAAGATACGCAGTATTTT
CASFVLAQDTQYF
>.|TRBJ1-6|.|TRBV4-1
TGCGCCAGCAGCCTTACGGGACACCGGAATTCACCCCTCCACTTT
CASSLTGHRNSPLHF
>.|TRBJ1-5|.|TRBV6-1
TGTGCCAGCAGTGAGTTCAGGTTTAGCAATCAGCCCCAGCATTTT
CASSEFRFSNQPQHF
>TRBD1|TRBJ2-7|once|TRBV28
TGTGCCAGCACTCCCCTTCCGGGACAGGGCTCCTACGAGCAGTACTTC
CASTPLPGQGSYEQYF
>.|TRBJ1-5|.|TRBV7-2
TGTGCCAGCAGCCCCCAAGGACAGCTTAGCAATCAGCCCCAGCATTTT
CASSPQGQLSNQPQHF
>.|TRBJ1-5|.|TRBV18
TGTGCCAGCTCACCAGGGGGCGTGGATCAGCCCCAGCATTTT
CASSPGGVDQPQHF
>TRBD1|TRBJ1-1|.|TRBV29-1
TGCAGCGTTGATCGGACAGGGGGCCACACTGAAGCTTTCTTT
CSVDRTGGHTEAFF
>.|TRBJ1-4|.|TRBV7-6
TGTGCCAGCAGCTTAGGAGGTTTCGGACAGATAAATGAAAAACTGTTTTTT
CASSLGGFGQINEKLFF
>TRBD1|TRBJ1-5|.|TRBV5-1
TGCGCCAGCAGCCCGACAGGGAGCAATCAGCCCCAGCATTTT
CASSPTGSNQPQHF
>TRBD1|TRBJ1-6|.|TRBV19
TGTGCCAGTAGTTTGGGACAGATAAGCTCCTATAATTCACCCCTCCACTTT
CASSLGQISSYNSPLHF
>.|TRBJ1-5|few|TRBV28
TGTGCCAGCTTCCCCGCCCCAGGGAATAGCAATCAGCCCCAGCATTTT
CASFPAPGNSNQPQHF
>.|TRBJ2-7|.|TRBV19
TGTGCCAGTAGTTGGGACACTACCTACGAGCAGTACTTC
CASSWDTTYEQYF
>.|TRBJ1-1|.|TRBV6-5
TGTGCCAGCAGTCTGAAAGGGGGGAACACTGAAGCTTTCTTT
CASSLKGGNTEAFF
>TRBD2|TRBJ2-3|.|TRBV7-2
TGTGCCAGCAGCGGCGGGGGGGGTGCAGATACGCAGTATTTT
CASSGGGGADTQYF
>TRBD1|TRBJ2-7|.|TRBV19
TGTGCCAGTAGTATAGTGGGACAGGGCGACTCCGAGCAGTACTTC
CASSIVGQGDSEQYF
>.|TRBJ2-7|few|TRBV5-4
TGTGCCAGCAGCTTGGAAACAAACTACGAGCAGTACTTC
CASSLETNYEQYF
>TRBD1|TRBJ1-4|.|TRBV5-1
TGCGCCAGCAGCTTGCTAGGGGGCGTTAATGAAAAACTGTTTTTT
CASSLLGGVNEKLFF
>.|TRBJ2-5|.|TRBV29-1
TGCAGCGTTTTTGTGGGGTGGGGCGAGACCCAGTACTTC
CSVFVGWGETQYF
>.|TRBJ2-2|.|TRBV10-3
TGTGCCATCAGTGAGTTGGGAGGATTGGGTGCCGGGGAGCTGTTTTTT
CAISELGGLGAGELFF
>TRBD1|TRBJ1-5|.|TRBV18
TGTGCCAGCTCTCTACAGGGGGACAATCAGCCCCAGCATTTT
CASSLQGDNQPQHF
>.|TRBJ1-5|.|TRBV2
TGTGCCAGCACCTTTGGGGGCCTAGGGCAGCCCCAGCATTTT
CASTFGGLGQPQHF
>TRBD1|TRBJ2-7|many|TRBV2
TGTGCCAGCACCGGGACAGGGGGCAGCGAGCAGTACTTC
CASTGTGGSEQYF
>TRBD2|TRBJ2-5|.|TRBV10-3
TGTGCCATCTCCACGGGAGGGGAAGGTTTGGAGACCCAGTACTTC
CAISTGGEGLETQYF
>TRBD2|TRBJ2-3|.|TRBV29-1
TGCAGCGTTCACGGACTAGCGGCCTTGGGATTGGCAGATACGCAGTATTTT
CSVHGLAALGLADTQYF
>TRBD1|TRBJ2-7|.|TRBV25-1
TGTGCCAGCAGGGCCGGTACAGGGGCCTACGAGCAGTACTTC
CASRAGTGAYEQYF
>TRBD1|TRBJ1-1|few|TRBV28
TGTGCCAGCCAAGGGGTCGGGACAGCGACCCTTGAAGCTTTCTTT
CASQGVGTATLEAFF
>.|TRBJ1-2|.|TRBV12-3/TRBV12-4
TGTGCCAGCAGCATAACAGGGCTCTATGGCTACACCTTC
CASSITGLYGYTF
>.|TRBJ2-5|.|TRBV29-1
TGCAGCGTCAGGGATACGAAAGAGACCCAGTACTTC
CSVRDTKETQYF
>TRBD1|TRBJ1-2|.|TRBV6-5
TGTGCCAGCAACAAGGGACAGGGTACCTATGGCTACACCTTC
CASNKGQGTYGYTF
>.|TRBJ2-3|.|TRBV9
TGTGCCAGCAGCTTACGACAGACGACTAGCACAGATACGCAGTATTTT
CASSLRQTTSTDTQYF
>.|TRBJ2-5|.|TRBV7-9
TGTGCCAGCAGCTTAAGGGCTCCAGGGCAAGAGACCCAGTACTTC
CASSLRAPGQETQYF
>TRBD2|TRBJ2-1|.|TRBV24-1
TGTGCCACCAGTGATACGGGGGGAAGATCCTACAATGAGCAGTTCTTC
CATSDTGGRSYNEQFF
>.|TRBJ1-1|few|TRBV27
TGTGCCAGCAGAATCGGGGGAAAAGCTTTCTTT
CASRIGGKAFF
>TRBD1|TRBJ2-1|.|TRBV28
TGTGCCAGCACCATAGGGGGACAGGGGGGAGGGGAGCAGTTCTTC
CASTIGGQGGGEQFF